Below, 28 T cell receptor beta chains from the same sample are listed, as sequenced in a study of blood T cell repertoires in COVID-19 (TCRdb year 2020). Libraries were built with the immunoSEQ multiplex PCR assay. As stored in TCRdb, this immuneACCESS dataset retains in-frame rearrangements with V and J assigned. A fraction of the clones does not appear; measured against another copy, unresolved V genes explain less than half of the discrepancy, and the remainder lacks a known reason. Recorded for this sample are 120,000 to 150,000 clones; around 87% of them occurred a single time. The top ten constitute 3% to 3.5% of the sample. Material: peripheral blood. The receptors stem from a woman in her fifties or sixties with active COVID-19.

The V gene is TRBV9, the J gene TRBJ2-2, with TRBD1 as a possible D gene (5 bases). V was shortened by 0 bases and J by 4 bases, with 10 bases between the two germline ends. Germline-derived CDR1 and CDR2 are SGDLS and YYNGEE. The CDR3 is made up of 15 amino acids. The chain's CDR3 is CASSVGQRITGELFF. For the CDR3, the DNA is TGTGCCAGCAGCGTAGGACAGAGGATCACCGGGGAGCTGTTTTTT.

This chain links TRBV7-2 with TRBJ2-3, with TRBD2 matching 12 bases. The CDR3 extends over 17 amino acids. J gave up 3 bases and V 0 bases, and 4 bases lay outside the gene matches. Looked up from germline, CDR1 is SGHTA and CDR2 is FQGNSA. In DNA, the CDR3 is TGTGCCAGCAGCTTAGCGAGTACTAGCGGGAGGACAGATACGCAGTATTTT. Residues: CASSLASTSGRTDTQYF.

The chain combines TRBV5-4 with TRBJ2-5; maybe TRBD2 (7 bases). Germline V gene lookup returns CDR1 SGHNT and CDR2 YYREEE (reference sequence). Trimming left V 0 bases short and J 4 bases short, with 10 bases between. The CDR3 covers 14 residues. CDR3 in amino acids: CASSLEGGSETQYF. CDR3 nucleotides: TGTGCCAGCAGCTTGGAGGGGGGGTCAGAGACCCAGTACTTC. Full variable domain (missing parts from reference TRBV5-4 and TRBJ2-5): ETGVTQSPTHLIKTRGQQVTLRCSSQSGHNTVSWYQQALGQGPQFIFQYYREEENGRGNFPPRFSGLQFPNYSSELNVNALELDDSALYLCASSLEGGSETQYFGPGTRLLVL.

The chain is built from TRBV19 and TRBJ2-2; the D gene is possibly TRBD1 (6 bases). Germline CDR1 LNHDA, CDR2 SQIVND (reference sequence). This CDR3 has 15 amino acids. V was pared by 0 bases and J by 3 bases, with 8 bases between. CDR3 nucleotides: TGTGCCAGTAGTATAGAAGGGGGTTACACCGGGGAGCTGTTTTTT. Amino acids: CASSIEGGYTGELFF.

The chain links TRBV21-1 to TRBJ2-7; the D call of TRBD1 is as the table states it, not checked on the DNA. TRBV21-1 is recorded as a pseudogene. The CDR3 runs to 16 residues. The CDR3 loop is CASSKNRNRSSYEQYF. For the CDR3, the DNA is TGTGCCAGCAGCAAAAATAGAAACAGGAGCTCCTACGAGCAGTACTTC.

The chain has TRBV5-6 and TRBJ2-5; no clear D. Germline lookup yields CDR1 SGHDT and CDR2 YYEEEE. The CDR3 covers 11 residues. The ends were cut back, 4 bases at V and 4 bases at J, with 5 bases in the middle. CDR3 protein: CASSVRETQYF. The CDR3 region has the DNA TGTGCCAGCAGCGTGAGAGAGACCCAGTACTTC. The full variable domain, in which reference TRBV5-6 and TRBJ2-5 provide the parts outside the CDR3, is DAGVTQSPTHLIKTRGQQVTLRCSPKSGHDTVSWYQQALGQGPQFIFQYYEEEERQRGNFPDRFSGHQFPNYSSELNVNALLLGDSALYLCASSVRETQYFGPGTRLLVL.

V gene TRBV5-1 combines with J gene TRBJ2-7; TRBD2 is a possible D gene (8 bases). CDR1 SGHRS and CDR2 YFSETQ come from the germline V gene. This CDR3 has 17 amino acids. V shed 4 bases and J shed 9 bases, with 29 bases lying between them. CDR3 loop: CASSTGMNRGSGTVQYF. In DNA form, the CDR3 reads TGCGCCAGCAGCACGGGAATGAACCGGGGTAGCGGGACAGTGCAGTACTTC.

Here the CDR3 DNA reads TGTGCCAGCAGCCTCGATCCTACAACTAATGAAAAACTGTTTTTT. This codes for CASSLDPTTNEKLFF. V usage is TRBV28 and J usage is TRBJ1-4; D gene uncertain. This CDR3 is 15 amino acids long. Germline CDR1 reads MDHEN; CDR2 reads SYDVKM. V was cut by 6 bases and J by 0 bases, with 11 bases left in between.

CDR3 sequence reads: CASSPRTSGSSYNEQFF. The CDR3 DNA is TGTGCCAGCAGCCCCCGGACTAGCGGGAGCTCCTACAATGAGCAGTTCTTC. The genes are TRBV5-8 and TRBJ2-1, with 13 positions matching TRBD2. The ends lost 4 bases at V and 0 bases at J; junction bases unmatched: 4. In germline, CDR1 is SGHTS, CDR2 YDEGEE. There are 17 residues in the CDR3.

The chain links TRBV29-1 to TRBJ2-5; 7 positions match TRBD1. Trimming cost V 6 bases and J 2 bases; bases outside gene matches: 6. The V gene's germline CDR1 is SQVTM and CDR2 ANQGSEA. The CDR3 has 13 amino acids. The CDR3 is CSVQGERQETQYF. CDR3 DNA: TGCAGCGTGCAGGGGGAACGACAAGAGACCCAGTACTTC.

The chain employs TRBV28 and TRBJ2-7; 8 bases map to TRBD1. The ends lost 1 base at V and 3 bases at J; junction bases unmatched: 11. Germline V gene sequence: CDR1 MDHEN, CDR2 SYDVKM. The CDR3 is 17 residues long. CDR3 coding DNA: TGTGCCAGCAGTTTATCAGGCACAGGGGGAGTCGGCTACGAGCAGTACTTC. Protein sequence: CASSLSGTGGVGYEQYF.

The chain employs TRBV18 and TRBJ2-1; TRBD2 matches 9 bases. Looked up from germline, CDR1 is KGHSH and CDR2 is LQKENI. With V trimmed by 3 bases and J by 5 bases, 8 bases remained unmatched. This CDR3 comprises 16 residues. CDR3 protein: CASSPLSGGLDNEQFF. The CDR3 bases are TGTGCCAGCTCACCGCTTAGCGGGGGACTGGACAATGAGCAGTTCTTC.

This rearrangement joins TRBV28 to TRBJ1-5, with 8 bases identical to TRBD1. CDR3 length: 14 residues. Germline CDR1 reads MDHEN; CDR2 reads SYDVKM. V lost 8 bases, J lost 3 bases, and 6 bases stayed unmatched. The DNA of the CDR3 is TGTGCCAGCGCACAGGGGGGGACCAATCAGCCCCAGCATTTT. It codes for CASAQGGTNQPQHF.

This clone was counted once. The chain carries TRBV10-3 and TRBJ2-1; D perhaps matches TRBD1 (5 bases). Germline CDR1 is ENHRY and CDR2 is SYGVKD. The CDR3 length is 15 residues. V dropped 3 bases and J dropped 7 bases, with 16 bases sitting between them. The CDR3 nucleotides are TGTGCCATCAGTGATAGTCAGGGAACACGGAATGAGCAGTTCTTC. Protein product: CAISDSQGTRNEQFF.

The chain joins TRBV27 to TRBJ1-2; D is uncertain. The CDR3 has 14 amino acids. The V end was cut by 0 bases, the J end by 7 bases, with 12 bases between. Germline CDR1 reads MNHEY; CDR2 reads SMNVEV (reference sequence). Written as DNA, the CDR3 is TGTGCCAGCAGTTTATCAAGACAATTTGGTGGCTACACCTTC. This gives the protein CASSLSRQFGGYTF.

The chain uses TRBV18 and TRBJ2-2, with 7 bases that match TRBD2. V was pared by 2 bases and J by 4 bases, with 4 bases of the junction left unmatched. The length of the CDR3 is 15 residues. The germline V gene has CDR1 KGHSH and CDR2 LQKENI. The CDR3 sequence is CASSPASGVTGELFF. CDR3 nucleotide sequence: TGTGCCAGCTCACCAGCCAGCGGGGTCACCGGGGAGCTGTTTTTT.

The chain carries TRBV28 and TRBJ1-2; 7 bases match TRBD1. The germline V gene encodes CDR1 MDHEN and CDR2 SYDVKM. The CDR3 extends over 15 amino acids. V lost 6 bases and J lost 0; bases outside the gene matches: 7. The CDR3: CASRTGTQANYGYTF. In DNA form, the CDR3 reads TGTGCCAGCAGGACAGGGACCCAAGCTAACTATGGCTACACCTTC.

This chain links TRBV18 with TRBJ2-1, with 7 bases that match TRBD1. Germline V lookup: CDR1 KGHSH, CDR2 LQKENI. This CDR3 has 17 amino acids. After removal of 0 bases from V and 0 bases from J, the junction contained 5 bases not matched to a gene. CDR3 protein: CASSPPGGLSSYNEQFF. The CDR3 nucleotides are TGTGCCAGCTCACCACCAGGGGGCTTAAGCTCCTACAATGAGCAGTTCTTC.

The gene calls are TRBV4-1 and TRBJ2-3; tentatively, D is TRBD2 (5 bases). In germline, CDR1 is MGHRA, CDR2 YSYEKL. V gave up 1 base and J gave up 1 base, with 18 bases separating them. The CDR3 runs 18 residues. The CDR3 region is CASSQGRLAPVGTDTQYF. The CDR3 DNA follows: TGCGCCAGCAGCCAAGGCCGGCTAGCCCCCGTAGGCACAGATACGCAGTATTTT.

The V call is TRBV27, the J call TRBJ2-3; TRBD2 agrees at 8 bases. This CDR3 region has 15 residues. Germline V gene sequence: CDR1 MNHEY, CDR2 SMNVEV (reference sequence). Trimming cost V 5 bases and J 1 base; bases outside gene matches: 5. This chain's CDR3 is CASSTSGRRTDTQYF. In DNA form, the CDR3 reads TGTGCCAGCAGTACTAGCGGAAGGCGCACAGATACGCAGTATTTT.

This chain joins TRBV28 and TRBJ1-1, with 9 bases aligning to TRBD1. Trimming took 8 bases from V and 1 from J; bases not matched to a gene: 11. The CDR3 runs to 16 residues. Germline-derived CDR1 and CDR2 are MDHEN and SYDVKM. The CDR3 DNA sequence: TGTGCCAGCCCACCGGGACAGGGTAAACCGAACACTGAAGCTTTCTTT. Amino acid sequence: CASPPGQGKPNTEAFF.

V usage is TRBV7-2 and J usage is TRBJ1-5; D is uncertain. V lost 6 bases and J 4 bases, leaving 16 bases between the germline ends. CDR1 SGHTA and CDR2 FQGNSA come from the germline V gene. The CDR3 consists of 15 residues. The DNA of the CDR3 is TGTGCCAGCAGTCTAGCCGGGTCTAGTAATCAGCCCCAGCATTTT. Residues: CASSLAGSSNQPQHF.

This clone has a single count. The chain employs TRBV9 and TRBJ2-2, with D tentatively TRBD1 (7 bases). V shed 0 bases and J shed 4 bases, with 13 bases lying between them. CDR3 length: 16 residues. The germline gives CDR1 SGDLS, CDR2 YYNGEE. For the CDR3, the DNA is TGTGCCAGCAGCGTAGTAGGAGGGGGCATCACCGGGGAGCTGTTTTTT. Translating it yields CASSVVGGGITGELFF.

The DNA of the CDR3 is TGTGCCAGCAGTCCGACGCGGGGTGAGGGAAACACCATATATTTT. Translating gives CASSPTRGEGNTIYF. V gene TRBV5-6 combines with J gene TRBJ1-3; D is undetermined. The V and J ends lost 5 bases and 4 bases respectively, with 16 bases between them. Germline CDR1 is SGHDT and CDR2 is YYEEEE. The CDR3 runs to 15 residues.

This chain connects TRBV6-2 or TRBV6-3 to TRBJ2-5; TRBD1 aligns across 10 bases. The CDR3 consists of 16 residues. Looked up from germline, CDR1 is MNHEY and CDR2 is SVGEGT. V lost 3 bases and J lost 6; bases outside the gene matches: 10. The DNA of the CDR3 is TGTGCCAGCAGTTATCCCGCCGGGACAGGGGTAAAGACCCAGTACTTC. Translation: CASSYPAGTGVKTQYF.

The chain uses TRBV28 and TRBJ1-1, with unresolved D. This CDR3 spans 12 amino acids. V shed 4 bases and J shed 3 bases, with 6 bases lying between them. Germline CDR1 is MDHEN and CDR2 is SYDVKM. In DNA form, the CDR3 reads TGTGCCAGCAGTTCCGGGGACACTGAAGCTTTCTTT. It specifies CASSSGDTEAFF.

V usage is TRBV6-5 and J usage is TRBJ2-2, with 7 bases matching TRBD2. V shed 6 bases and J 3 bases; nucleotides not matched to a gene: 7. The CDR3 is 15 residues long. The V gene's germline CDR1 is MNHEY and CDR2 SVGAGI. The CDR3 DNA sequence: TGTGCCAGCAGCCCCGGGAGGTCGTACACCGGGGAGCTGTTTTTT. Its protein is CASSPGRSYTGELFF.

The gene calls are TRBV6-2 or TRBV6-3 and TRBJ2-1; the D gene is possibly TRBD1 (6 bases). V lost 2 bases to trimming and J lost 2 bases, with 13 bases between them. CDR1 is MNHEY, CDR2 SVGEGT, per germline. The length of the CDR3 is 16 residues. The CDR3 DNA reads TGTGCCAGCAGTTACCTTCCGGGACATACCTACAATGAGCAGTTCTTC. This encodes CASSYLPGHTYNEQFF.